This T cell receptor beta chain stems from a study of T cell responses to AZD1222 COVID-19 vaccine. Study conclusions and caveats: Elevations in Spike-specific TCR breadth and depth followed administration of two AZD1222 doses. Targeting of unmutated variant regions was reportedly seen in nearly half of spike-specific TCRs.

A note on this clone: Antigen specificity is unknown.

Germline V CDR1 and CDR2: MNHEY, SVGAGI. V was trimmed by 4 bases and J by 2 bases, leaving 12 bases between them. This CDR3 region has 14 residues. Method: immunoSEQ multiplex PCR; TCRdb's copy keeps in-frame clones and lacks some. The repertoire holds fewer than 150,000 clones, 86% seen once, with approximately 16% in the top ten. The J gene is TRBJ2-7, the V gene TRBV6-5; possible D gene TRBD2, 5 bases. This TCR was recovered from an adult who received the AZD1222 COVID-19 vaccine. Material: peripheral blood, obtained 28 days after the second AZD1222 dose. The CDR3 loop is CASSWSGSAYEQYF. The CDR3, as DNA: TGTGCCAGCAGTTGGAGCGGCTCTGCCTACGAGCAGTACTTC.